The 17 T cell receptor beta chains below come from one sample, sequenced in a study of T-cell reconstitution after alpha-beta-depleted transplantation in children listed by TCRdb under 2016. The method was PCR. Sequencing instrument: Illumina HiSeq 2500. TCR library preparation used molecular barcoding, with unique molecular identifiers applied to normalize quantification of the TCRbeta repertoire. TCRdb's own reprocessing of the public reads used fastp at Q25 and MiXCR and kept productive beta chains. Entries that share a CDR3 protein sequence are merged under the most common genes and DNA. This sample holds about 830,000 distinct CDR3 sequences; 15% to 20% were observed only once. The leading ten clones occupy under 6% of the sample. The treatment or condition tag for this specimen amounts to: allogeneic hematopoietic cell transplantation with graft depleted of TCRalphabeta T cells and CD19 B cells.

The material was PBMCs, mostly from graft donor cells, obtained 360 days after TCRalphabeta/CD19-depleted stem cell transplant. The receptors come from a male patient younger than 18 who had a stem cell transplant for acute lymphoblastic leukemia, so the T cells may come from the graft donor.

The chain uses TRBV7-9 and TRBJ2-7; the D gene is possibly TRBD2 (5 bases). Germline loops: CDR1 SEHNR, CDR2 FQNEAQ (reference sequence). This CDR3 has 16 amino acids. Trimming left V 5 bases short and J 6 bases short, with 23 bases between. The CDR3 DNA sequence: TGTGCCAGCAGCGCAGGCCTACTAGAAATCCCCCTCGAGCAGTACTTC. Translating gives CASSAGLLEIPLEQYF. Using reference TRBV7-9 and TRBJ2-7 for the parts outside the CDR3, the full variable domain is DTGVSQNPRHKITKRGQNVTFRCDPISEHNRLYWYRQTLGQGPEFLTYFQNEAQLEKSRLLSDRFSAERPKGSFSTLEIQRTEQGDSAMYLCASSAGLLEIPLEQYFGPGTRLTVT.

The sample holds a few counts of this clonotype. The rearrangement links TRBV9 to TRBJ2-3; the D call may be TRBD1 or TRBD2 (5 bases each). V dropped 3 bases and J dropped 5 bases, with 13 bases sitting between them. The germline gives CDR1 SGDLS, CDR2 YYNGEE. This CDR3 is 14 amino acids long. The CDR3 DNA reads as TGTGCCAGCAGCGACCGGGACCCACAAGATACGCAGTATTTT. Its protein product is CASSDRDPQDTQYF. The complete variable domain, with remaining parts taken from reference TRBV9 and TRBJ2-3, reads DSGVTQTPKHLITATGQRVTLRCSPRSGDLSVYWYQQSLDQGLQFLIQYYNGEERAKGNILERFSAQQFPDLHSELNLSSLELGDSALYFCASSDRDPQDTQYFGPGTRLTVL.

The rearrangement links TRBV11-2 to TRBJ1-1; perhaps TRBD1 as D (5 bases). CDR1 is SGHAT and CDR2 is FQNNGV in the germline V gene. Trimming cost V 4 bases and J 7 bases, with 31 bases left between them. This CDR3 contains 19 residues. CDR3 nucleotides: TGTGCCAGCAGCTCACCCTGGTGGGACCCTCACCACCCCACTTATGAAGCTTTCTTT. Its protein product is CASSSPWWDPHHPTYEAFF.

This clonotype appeared a few times. The chain carries TRBV5-1 and TRBJ1-1; D is perhaps TRBD1 (5 bases). This CDR3 region has 14 residues. V was shortened by 0 bases and J by 8 bases, with 14 bases between the two germline ends. From germline, CDR1 is SGHRS and CDR2 YFSETQ. DNA of the CDR3: TGCGCCAGCAGCTTGGAAGGTCCGCAGGGCGAAGCTTTCTTT. Translation gives CASSLEGPQGEAFF.

This clonotype was detected a few times. The rearrangement joins TRBV4-1 to TRBJ2-7; 14 bases are a match to TRBD2. Germline trimming cut 0 bases from V and 3 bases from J; bases unmatched to any gene: 7. Per the germline V gene, CDR1 is MGHRA and CDR2 is YSYEKL. The CDR3 spans 18 residues. CDR3 protein: CASSQEGLAGDRRYEQYF. In DNA, the CDR3 is TGCGCCAGCAGCCAAGAGGGACTAGCGGGAGATAGGCGCTACGAGCAGTACTTC.

The genes are TRBV20-1 and TRBJ2-3; 8 bases match TRBD2. The CDR3 contains 14 residues. Trimming at V came to 2 bases and at J to 2 bases, leaving 3 bases not matched to a gene. The germline CDR1 and CDR2 sequences are DFQATT and SNEGSKA (reference sequence). As DNA, the CDR3 is TGCAGTGCTAGAACTAGCGGAAACACAGATACGCAGTATTTT. As protein: CSARTSGNTDTQYF.

The J gene is TRBJ2-3, the V gene TRBV5-5, with D unclear. The CDR3 spans 13 residues. Germline V lookup: CDR1 SGHKS, CDR2 YYEKEE (reference sequence). Trimming cost V 1 base and J 2 bases, with 5 bases left between them. Written as DNA, the CDR3 is TGTGCCAGCAGCTTGCAATACACAGATACGCAGTATTTT. Translating it yields CASSLQYTDTQYF.

The chain carries TRBV6-5 and TRBJ2-3; 10 bases are a match to TRBD1. CDR3 size: 15 residues. Germline V lookup: CDR1 MNHEY, CDR2 SVGAGI. After removal of 2 bases from V and 4 bases from J, the junction contained 3 bases not matched to a gene. CDR3 sequence (DNA): TGTGCCAGCAGTTACGACAGGGGGCTAGCAGATACGCAGTATTTT. Translated: CASSYDRGLADTQYF.

This clonotype was seen at least ten times. The chain recombines TRBV7-9 with TRBJ2-7; D might be TRBD1 (6 bases). Trimming shortened V by 8 bases and J by 9 bases, and 14 bases separated the two germline ends. Germline V lookup: CDR1 SEHNR, CDR2 FQNEAQ (reference sequence). This CDR3 is 11 amino acids long. CDR3 in amino acids: CASDQGKAQYF. In DNA form, the CDR3 reads TGTGCCAGCGACCAGGGGAAAGCGCAGTACTTC.

In its sample, this clonotype was seen many times. A read error may produce the germline difference seen at one junction end. The chain employs TRBV7-9 and TRBJ2-1; D may match TRBD1 or TRBD2 (5 bases each). The CDR3 totals 15 residues. Per germline, CDR1 SEHNR and CDR2 FQNEAQ (reference sequence). The CDR3 reads CASSLGESSYNEQFF. In nucleotides, the CDR3 is TGCGCCAGCAGCTTGGGGGAGTCTTCCTACAATGAGCAGTTCTTC.

There are a few counts of this clonotype. The rearrangement uses TRBV9 and TRBJ1-5; TRBD1 might be the D (5 bases). The CDR3 runs to 15 residues. Germline V lookup: CDR1 SGDLS, CDR2 YYNGEE. Trimming stripped 0 bases from V and 7 bases from J, with 14 bases between. DNA of the CDR3: TGTGCCAGCAGCGTAGGGACGGGGGACTGGCAGCCCCAGCATTTT. This sequence encodes CASSVGTGDWQPQHF.

The chain combines TRBV5-1 with TRBJ2-1, with 15 bases aligning to TRBD2. The CDR3 runs 17 residues. CDR1 and CDR2 (germline): SGHRS, YFSETQ. V gave up 1 base and J gave up 13 bases; unmatched junction bases: 12. The CDR3 spells CASSLPRTSGRASPQFF. The DNA for the CDR3 is TGCGCCAGCAGCTTGCCTCGGACTAGCGGGAGGGCGTCCCCACAGTTCTTC.

The rearrangement uses TRBV12-3 or TRBV12-4 and TRBJ2-5, with 8 bases lining up with TRBD2. The trim removed 4 bases at V and 7 bases at J, leaving 11 bases unmatched. The CDR3 has 15 amino acids. Here the CDR3 DNA reads TGTGCCAGCAGTTCATCCAGCGGGAGCCCAGGGACCCAGTACTTC. It codes for CASSSSSGSPGTQYF.

This clonotype has only a few counts. J is TRBJ2-7 and V is TRBV10-3; TRBD2 matches at 8 bases. Germline V gene data show CDR1 as ENHRY and CDR2 as SYGVKD. V lost 0 bases and J lost 0; bases outside the gene matches: 7. This CDR3 comprises 17 residues. The CDR3 DNA sequence: TGTGCCATCAGTGAGTCACGCTATAGCGGGACCTCCTACGAGCAGTACTTC. Protein sequence: CAISESRYSGTSYEQYF.

This clonotype was counted only a few times. V usage is TRBV24-1 and J usage is TRBJ2-3; D perhaps matches TRBD1 (5 bases). The CDR3 is made up of 13 amino acids. V shed 4 bases and J shed 6 bases, with 10 bases lying between them. Germline CDR1 KGHDR, CDR2 SFDVKD. This CDR3 is CATSDRTYDTQYF. The CDR3 nucleotides read TGTGCCACCAGTGACCGGACATATGATACGCAGTATTTT.

The table lists this clonotype with a few counts. CDR3: CASNSWSYEQYF. The CDR3 bases are TGTGCCAGCAATTCGTGGAGCTACGAGCAGTACTTC. The V call is TRBV25-1, the J call TRBJ2-7; D remains unclear. CDR3 length: 12 residues. Germline CDR1 MGHDK, CDR2 SYGVNS. The germline V and J ends were trimmed by 7 bases and 3 bases, with 10 bases remaining between them.

This clonotype was observed many times. The CDR3 is CASSRPDREGGYTF. The CDR3 DNA reads as TGCGCCAGCAGCCGACCAGACCGGGAAGGAGGCTACACCTTC. The gene calls are TRBV5-1 and TRBJ1-2; D remains ambiguous. CDR3 length: 14 residues. Germline CDR1 is SGHRS and CDR2 is YFSETQ. V was pared by 4 bases and J by 8 bases, with 18 bases between.